What follows is one T cell receptor beta chain and its context. No antigen is known for it. Investigators divided CD4+ cells into CD45RA+ naive and CD45RA-negative memory subsets. The germline gives CDR1 SGHNT, CDR2 YYREEE (reference sequence). This CDR3 has 13 amino acids. Between the trimmed V and J ends, which lost 6 bases and 8 bases, there was a span of 14 bases. Sequencing used immunoSEQ multiplex PCR; TCRdb keeps in-frame clones, though not all of them. The table has about 2,500,000 clones, around nine tenths seen once. This entry is derived from a study of shared clonotypes between healthy human individuals. Study-level findings and limits: Naive subsets tended to show greater estimated richness than memory subsets. A few donors had 4% to 5% of their naive CD4 clonotypes in common.

The rearrangement joins TRBV5-4 to TRBJ2-2; no definite D call. This sequence originates from a man between 18 and 35 years old in good health. Sample: naive CD4+ T cells sorted from blood. Indicated subset: CD45RA+ positively selected. CDR3 residues: CASTVLAAGELFF. In DNA form, the CDR3 reads TGTGCCAGCACCGTCCTGGCTGCAGGGGAGCTGTTTTTT.